The 25 T cell receptor beta chains in this list originate from one sample, sequenced in a study of tumor-infiltrating lymphocytes in primary liver carcinoma. Joint extraction of RNA and DNA used roughly 19-31 mg of bulk tissue that was unsorted. Total RNA amounting to around 530 ng was the source from which TCR beta cDNA was made with a constant-region primer. Three nested multiplex PCR rounds, a slightly modified ARM-PCR, produced the libraries for TCR beta. Amplification in the first two PCR rounds was performed using TRBV1-TRBV30 forward primers and a C-beta reverse primer for around 11 cycles each. TCRdb independently ran MiXCR on the multiplex PCR reads; one entry per CDR3 protein. The sample lists about 54,000 distinct CDR3 sequences, 70% to 75% occurring once. The specimen was liver tumor tissue from sampling region 2. This sample's subset: tumor region T2, inferior pole. The receptors originated from a middle-aged man with primary liver carcinoma and hepatitis B virus infection.

In this sample, this clonotype is hyperexpanded (1% or more). The chain recombines TRBV6-1 with TRBJ2-7; unclear D gene. Germline V gene lookup returns CDR1 MNHNS and CDR2 SASEGT. Trimming shortened V by 2 bases and J by 3 bases, and 8 bases separated the two germline ends. The length of the CDR3 is 13 residues. CDR3 DNA: TGTGCCAGCAGTGAATGGGTTTTCTACGAGCAGTACTTC. This sequence encodes CASSEWVFYEQYF.

The chain carries TRBV6-5 and TRBJ1-4; 7 bases fit TRBD1. V dropped 6 bases and J dropped 6; count of bases not matched to a gene: 7. CDR3 length equals 14 residues. The germline CDR1 and CDR2 sequences are MNHEY and SVGAGI. CDR3 DNA sequence: TGTGCCAGCAGAAGAGGGGACAGTGATGAAAAACTGTTTTTT. Its translation is CASRRGDSDEKLFF.

Comment on this clonotype: The germline gene is not matched at one end of the junction; a read error may be the cause. This chain links TRBV30 with TRBJ2-2, with a possible D match to TRBD2 (5 bases). CDR3 length: 14 residues. Per the germline V gene, CDR1 is GTSNPN and CDR2 is SVGIG (reference sequence). CDR3 DNA sequence: TGTGCCTGTCCGAGACTCAGCAGCGCCGGGGAGCTATTTTTT. This encodes CACPRLSSAGELFF.

As for this clonotype: At one end, the junction sequence differs from germline, possibly due to a read error. The chain recombines TRBV7-8 with TRBJ2-7, with TRBD1 identical over 7 bases. Germline loops: CDR1 SGHVS, CDR2 FQNEAQ. CDR3 size: 15 residues. CDR3 sequence: CVSSLEGQLSYEQHF. CDR3 DNA: TGTGTCAGCAGCTTAGAGGGACAGCTATCCTACGAGCAGCACTTC.

This clonotype has more than one count but fewer than ten. The rearrangement links TRBV11-2 to TRBJ2-1, with 7 nucleotides matching TRBD2. The CDR3 runs 13 residues. Germline assignment: CDR1 SGHAT and CDR2 FQNNGV. After removal of 8 bases from V and 11 bases from J, the junction contained 12 bases not matched to a gene. CDR3 sequence: CASGESSAGQQFF. In DNA, the CDR3 is TGTGCCAGCGGCGAGTCCTCAGCGGGGCAGCAGTTCTTC.

As to this clonotype: This may stem from a read error, because a much larger clone lies one nucleotide away. The chain joins TRBV28 to TRBJ2-3; D gene uncertain. This CDR3 has 13 residues. Germline V lookup: CDR1 MDHEN, CDR2 SYDVKM. Here the CDR3 DNA reads TGTGCCATCAGTCTCCCGGAGACAGATACGCAGTATTTT. It codes for CAISLPETDTQYF.

The rearrangement joins TRBV20-1 to TRBJ2-5, with D possibly TRBD1 on 6 matching bases. Germline V gives CDR1 DFQATT, CDR2 SNEGSKA (reference sequence). Trimming took off 6 bases at V and 5 bases at J, with 10 bases between the two ends. The CDR3 runs 11 residues. The CDR3 sequence: CSAWDKETQYF. CDR3 nucleotide sequence: TGCAGTGCGTGGGACAAGGAGACCCAGTACTTC.

This clonotype has just a few counts. A read error is possible here, since a much larger clone lies one base away. The chain couples TRBV6-1 to TRBJ2-1; 11 bases match TRBD2. Germline V gene lookup returns CDR1 MNHNS and CDR2 SASEGT. This CDR3 spans 18 amino acids. DNA of the CDR3: TGTGCCAGCAGTTCCCAAGCTCGACTAGCGGGATTCTCTAATGTGCAGTTCTTC. This codes for CASSSQARLAGFSNVQFF.

The V and J genes are TRBV24-1 and TRBJ2-3; no clear D. The J call may not be correct, given that the DNA end is closer to TRBJ1-5. Per the germline V gene, CDR1 is KGHDR and CDR2 is SFDVKD. This CDR3 is 13 amino acids long. CDR3 coding DNA: TGTGCCACCAGTGATTTCCTTGCAGATACGCAGCATTTT. Its protein product is CATSDFLADTQHF.

In the case of this clonotype: The junction shows a germline mismatch at one end, possibly a read error. The chain couples TRBV5-1 to TRBJ2-1; tentative D call: TRBD1 (5 bases). The CDR3 contains 13 residues. The germline gives CDR1 SGHRS, CDR2 YFSETQ. Written as DNA, the CDR3 is TGCGCCAGCAGCTTAAGGGGTTTCTATGAGCATTTCTTC. It codes for CASSLRGFYEHFF.

Regarding this clonotype: The germline gene is not matched at one end of the junction; a read error may be the cause. The rearrangement uses TRBV11-2 and TRBJ2-2, with a possible D match to TRBD2 (6 bases). The CDR3 extends over 15 amino acids. Germline V gives CDR1 SGHAT, CDR2 FQNNGV. CDR3 residues: CATLPPGVYTGELVF. The CDR3 bases are TGTGCTACCCTCCCACCGGGAGTGTACACCGGGGAGCTGGTTTTT. Supplemented by reference TRBV11-2 and TRBJ2-2, the full variable domain reads EAGVAQSPRYKIIEKRQSVAFWCNPISGHATLYWYQQILGQGPKLLIQFQNNGVVDDSQLPKDRFSAERLKGVDSTLKIQPAKLEDSAVYLCATLPPGVYTGELVFGEGSRLTVL.

This clonotype was seen at least ten times. The gene calls are TRBV12-3 or TRBV12-4 and TRBJ2-2, with 8 bases that match TRBD1. The V and J ends lost 7 bases and 5 bases, in that order; junction bases with no gene match: 15. The CDR3 totals 17 residues. The chain's CDR3 is CASNPTFRGLRTGELFF. CDR3 DNA: TGTGCCAGCAACCCAACTTTCAGGGGGCTAAGGACCGGGGAGCTGTTTTTT.

With respect to this clonotype: A much larger clone differs from this one at a single base, so this may be a read error. The chain carries TRBV11-1 and TRBJ2-4; D possibly corresponds to TRBD2 (6 bases). Trimming cost V 7 bases and J 2 bases, with 21 bases left between them. The germline V gene has CDR1 SGHAT and CDR2 FQDESV (reference sequence). This CDR3 contains 17 residues. CDR3 coding DNA: TGTGCCAGCAACTTTCCCGGGACTGGCGGGACCAAAAACATTCAGTACTTC. It yields the protein CASNFPGTGGTKNIQYF.

This clonotype was seen a few times. One junction end does not reproduce the germline sequence, and a read error may be involved. The gene calls are TRBV14 and TRBJ2-1; the match to TRBD2 covers 7 bases. Germline V gene data show CDR1 as SGHDN and CDR2 as FVKESK. This CDR3 spans 15 amino acids. The CDR3 DNA reads as TGTGCCAGCAGTGCCGTGGCGGGAGCCTACAATGAGCGGTTCTTC. It yields the protein CASSAVAGAYNERFF.

This clonotype was seen a handful of times. J is TRBJ2-5 and V is TRBV11-2; unclear D gene. Germline-derived CDR1 and CDR2 are SGHAT and FQNNGV. The V and J ends lost 3 bases and 7 bases respectively, with 12 bases between them. The CDR3 contains 13 residues. The CDR3 DNA reads as TGTGCCAGCAGCTTGGATTTTTTGGGGACCCAGTACTTC. Its protein is CASSLDFLGTQYF.

A remark on this clonotype: This clone may be a read error of a much larger clone one base away. V usage is TRBV5-1 and J usage is TRBJ2-3; TRBD2 agrees at 8 bases. The CDR3 sequence is 16 residues long. The germline CDR1 and CDR2 sequences are SGHRS and YFSETQ. In nucleotides, the CDR3 is TGCGCCAACTCGCCAAATAGCGGGACCCCAGCAGATTCGCAGTATTTT. Its translation: CANSPNSGTPADSQYF.

This clonotype has a single count. The junction and the germline gene differ at one end; a read error may be behind it. This rearrangement joins TRBV7-8 to TRBJ2-5, with D possibly being TRBD1 (6 bases). This CDR3 spans 16 amino acids. The V gene's germline CDR1 is SGHVS and CDR2 FQNEAQ. The CDR3 is CTSTLDPGQILETQYF. The CDR3 region has the DNA TGTACCAGCACCCTAGACCCGGGACAAATATTAGAGACCCAGTACTTC.

A remark on this clonotype: As the CDR3 is not closed by the conserved phenylalanine or tryptophan, this likely results from a read error. V usage is TRBV30 and J usage is TRBJ2-5, with D possibly called TRBD1 or TRBD2 (5 bases each). V was trimmed by 4 bases and J by 5 bases, leaving 11 bases between them. Per germline, CDR1 GTSNPN and CDR2 SVGIG (reference sequence). The CDR3 is 12 amino acids. The chain's CDR3 is CAWNGGLETQYS. As DNA, the CDR3 is TGTGCCTGGAATGGGGGTTTGGAGACCCAGTACTCC.

Comment on this clonotype: This may come from a read error, since a much larger clone is one base off. CDR3 nucleotides: TGTGCCAGCAGCCCCGGGCTAGCAGATATCGGGGAGCTGTTTTTT. It codes for CASSPGLADIGELFF. The V and J genes are TRBV6-4 and TRBJ2-2; D is perhaps TRBD2 (5 bases). Germline lookup yields CDR1 MRHNA and CDR2 SNTAGT. Trimming shortened V by 6 bases and J by 7 bases, and 18 bases separated the two germline ends. There are 15 residues in the CDR3.

Worth noting for this clonotype: One junction end does not reproduce the germline sequence, and a read error may be involved. J is TRBJ2-1 and V is TRBV6-5, with 8 bases lining up with TRBD1. The V gene's germline CDR1 is MNHEY and CDR2 SVGAGI. This CDR3 is 17 amino acids long. Written as DNA, the CDR3 is TGTACCAGCAGGTCCAGGCAGGGGGCCTTACAGTTAAATGGGCAGTTCTTC. This codes for CTSRSRQGALQLNGQFF.

In DNA form, the CDR3 reads TGTGCTAACAGCTTAGATTTTCTGGGGACCCAGTACTTC. Its protein is CANSLDFLGTQYF. The chain links TRBV11-2 to TRBJ2-5; D uncertain. The CDR3 is 13 residues long. Germline lookup yields CDR1 SGHAT and CDR2 FQNNGV. The whole variable domain, filled in from reference TRBV11-2 and TRBJ2-5, reads EAGVAQSPRYKIIEKRQSVAFWCNPISGHATLYWYQQILGQGPKLLIQFQNNGVVDDSQLPKDRFSAERLKGVDSTLKIQPAKLEDSAVYLCANSLDFLGTQYFGPGTRLLVL.

As concerns this clonotype: Its ends do not fully match the called genes, so a read error is possible. J is TRBJ2-2 and V is TRBV11-3; D is unresolved. CDR1 is SGHNT and CDR2 is YENEEA in the germline V gene. The CDR3 extends over 14 amino acids. The CDR3 loop reads CTSSFSLGTGELFF. In DNA form, the CDR3 reads TGTACCAGCAGCTTTAGTCTAGGCACAGGGGAGCTGTTTTTT. The whole variable domain, remainder taken from reference TRBV11-3 and TRBJ2-2, is EAGVVQSPRYKIIEKKQPVAFWCNPISGHNTLYWYLQNLGQGPELLIRYENEEAVDDSQLPKDRFSAERLKGVDSTLKIQPAELGDSAVYLCTSSFSLGTGELFFGEGSRLTVL.

The chain links TRBV5-5 to TRBJ1-2; D is unclear. There are 15 residues in the CDR3. Germline V gene data show CDR1 as SGHKS and CDR2 as YYEKEE (reference sequence). The V and J ends lost 4 bases and 1 base respectively, with 14 bases between them. This CDR3 is CASSTRADFNYGYTF. CDR3 nucleotide sequence: TGTGCCAGCAGCACTCGGGCAGATTTTAACTATGGCTACACCTTC.

With regard to this clonotype: The junction departs from the called germline gene at one end, perhaps through a read error. The chain employs TRBV6-5 and TRBJ2-3; perhaps TRBD2 as D (6 bases). The germline gives CDR1 MNHEY, CDR2 SVGAGI. The CDR3 has 15 residues. CDR3 sequence: CAGSYSGGTGDTQYF. DNA of the CDR3: TGTGCCGGCAGTTACTCGGGTGGGACTGGAGATACGCAGTATTTT.

A remark on this clonotype: A read error may be the cause here, since a much bigger clone is one base away. In this CDR3 the conserved last residue, phenylalanine or tryptophan, is missing, so a read error is likely. The chain recombines TRBV7-8 with TRBJ2-7; D call uncertain. Trimming stripped 1 base from V and 7 bases from J, with 11 bases between. Germline V gene sequence: CDR1 SGHVS, CDR2 FQNEAQ. CDR3 size: 13 residues. The CDR3 here is CASSLGTVWEQYL. For the CDR3, the DNA is TGTGCCAGCAGCTTAGGGACGGTCTGGGAGCAGTACTTG.